This T cell receptor beta chain was sequenced during a study of early T cells in non-severe SARS-CoV-2 infection. Study at large: Bulk RNA isolated from unsorted whole blood underwent sequencing; chains were not paired. Study conclusions and caveats: VDJdb matches were skewed toward anti-spike CD8 T cell responses.

Individual cDNA molecules were tagged with unique molecular identifiers, the study reported. TCRdb passed the 5' RACE reads through MiXCR, listing each CDR3 protein once. The sample lists 85,000 to 120,000 distinct CDR3 sequences, about 12% occurring once. The germline V and J ends were trimmed by 3 bases and 5 bases, with 19 bases remaining between them. The germline gives CDR1 LNHNV, CDR2 YYDKDF (reference sequence). This CDR3 comprises 16 residues. A remark on this clonotype: Its target is unknown.

The specimen sequenced was whole blood. This chain joins TRBV15 and TRBJ2-5; tentatively, D is TRBD1 or TRBD2 (6 bases each). This receptor was taken from an adult who was a healthcare worker with PCR-confirmed SARS-CoV-2 infection or an uninfected control (not recorded which). CDR3 nucleotides: TGTGCCACCAGCAGGGCTGACATGGGGGGCGCCGAGACCCAGTACTTC. The encoded protein is CATSRADMGGAETQYF.